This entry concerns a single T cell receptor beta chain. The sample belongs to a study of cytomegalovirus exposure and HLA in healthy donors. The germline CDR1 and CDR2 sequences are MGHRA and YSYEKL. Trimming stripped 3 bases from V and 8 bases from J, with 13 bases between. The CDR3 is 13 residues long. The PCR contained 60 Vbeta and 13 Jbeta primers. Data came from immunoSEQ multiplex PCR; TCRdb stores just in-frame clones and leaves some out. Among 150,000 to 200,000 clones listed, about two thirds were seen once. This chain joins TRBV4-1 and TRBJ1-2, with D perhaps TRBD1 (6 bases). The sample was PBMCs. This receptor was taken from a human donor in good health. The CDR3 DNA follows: TGCGCCAGCAGCCAGGAGGACAGTCGGGGCTACACCTTC. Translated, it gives CASSQEDSRGYTF.